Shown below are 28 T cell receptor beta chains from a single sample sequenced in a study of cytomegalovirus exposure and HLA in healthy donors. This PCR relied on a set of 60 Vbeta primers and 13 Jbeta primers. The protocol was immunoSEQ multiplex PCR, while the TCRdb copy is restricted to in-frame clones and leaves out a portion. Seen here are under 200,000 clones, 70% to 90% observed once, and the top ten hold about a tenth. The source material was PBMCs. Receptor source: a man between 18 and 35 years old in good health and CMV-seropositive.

The CDR3, as DNA: TGTGCCAGCAAGGTCGGGAAAGAGACCCAGTACTTC. Translation: CASKVGKETQYF. This chain uses TRBV6-6 with TRBJ2-5; possible D gene TRBD2, 5 bases. Germline CDR1 reads MNHNY; CDR2 reads SVGAGI (reference sequence). The ends were cut back, 7 bases at V and 3 bases at J, with 9 bases in the middle. This CDR3 has 12 residues.

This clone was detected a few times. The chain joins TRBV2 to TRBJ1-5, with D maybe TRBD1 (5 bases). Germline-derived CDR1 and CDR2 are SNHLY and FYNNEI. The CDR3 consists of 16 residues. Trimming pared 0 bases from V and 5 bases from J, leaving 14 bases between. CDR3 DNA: TGTGCCAGCAGTGAAGCCCGGGGCGGAGGGTATCAGCCCCAGCATTTT. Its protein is CASSEARGGGYQPQHF.

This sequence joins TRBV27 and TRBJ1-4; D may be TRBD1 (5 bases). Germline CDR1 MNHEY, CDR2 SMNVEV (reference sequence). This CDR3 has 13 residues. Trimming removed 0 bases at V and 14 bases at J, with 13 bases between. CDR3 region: CASSLSGLSYLFF. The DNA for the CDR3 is TGTGCCAGCAGTTTATCGGGACTATCATATCTGTTTTTT.

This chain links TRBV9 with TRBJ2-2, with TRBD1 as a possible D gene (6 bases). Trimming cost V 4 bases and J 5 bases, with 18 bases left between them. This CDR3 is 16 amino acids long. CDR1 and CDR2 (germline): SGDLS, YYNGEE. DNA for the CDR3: TGTGCCAGCAGCCCCCACGGACAGTGGCTTACCGGGGAGCTGTTTTTT. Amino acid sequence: CASSPHGQWLTGELFF. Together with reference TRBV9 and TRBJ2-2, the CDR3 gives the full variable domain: DSGVTQTPKHLITATGQRVTLRCSPRSGDLSVYWYQQSLDQGLQFLIQYYNGEERAKGNILERFSAQQFPDLHSELNLSSLELGDSALYFCASSPHGQWLTGELFFGEGSRLTVL.

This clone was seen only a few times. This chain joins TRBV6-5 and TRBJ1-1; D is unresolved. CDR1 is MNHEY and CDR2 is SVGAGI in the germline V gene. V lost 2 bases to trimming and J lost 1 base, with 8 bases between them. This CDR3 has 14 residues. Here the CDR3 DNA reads TGTGCCAGCAGTTACAGTGGCAGGAACACTGAAGCTTTCTTT. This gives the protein CASSYSGRNTEAFF.

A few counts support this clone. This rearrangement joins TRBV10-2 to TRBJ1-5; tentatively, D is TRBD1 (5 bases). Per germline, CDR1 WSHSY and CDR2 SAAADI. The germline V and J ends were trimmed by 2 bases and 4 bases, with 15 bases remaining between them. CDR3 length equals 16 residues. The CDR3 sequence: CASSEINWSGNQPQHF. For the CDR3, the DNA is TGCGCCAGCAGTGAGATAAACTGGTCAGGGAATCAGCCCCAGCATTTT.

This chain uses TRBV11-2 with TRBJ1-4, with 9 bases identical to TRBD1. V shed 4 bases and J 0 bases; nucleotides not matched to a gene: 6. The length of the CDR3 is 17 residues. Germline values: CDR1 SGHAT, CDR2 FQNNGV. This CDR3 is CASSSKDRGATNEKLFF. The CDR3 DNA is TGTGCCAGCAGCTCGAAGGACAGGGGCGCAACTAATGAAAAACTGTTTTTT.

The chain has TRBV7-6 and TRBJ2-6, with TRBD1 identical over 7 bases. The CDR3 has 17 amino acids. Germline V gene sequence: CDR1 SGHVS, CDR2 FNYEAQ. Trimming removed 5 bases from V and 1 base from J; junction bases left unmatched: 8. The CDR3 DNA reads TGTGCCAGCAGCCCTTGGACAGGCCTTTCTGGGGCCAACGTCCTGACTTTC. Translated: CASSPWTGLSGANVLTF.

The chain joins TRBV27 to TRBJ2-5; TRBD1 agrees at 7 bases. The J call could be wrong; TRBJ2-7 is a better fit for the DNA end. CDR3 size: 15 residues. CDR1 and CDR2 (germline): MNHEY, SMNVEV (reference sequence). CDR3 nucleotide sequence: TGTGCCAGCAGTGCGACCGGGACAGTAAGGTACGAGCAGTACTTC. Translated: CASSATGTVRYEQYF.

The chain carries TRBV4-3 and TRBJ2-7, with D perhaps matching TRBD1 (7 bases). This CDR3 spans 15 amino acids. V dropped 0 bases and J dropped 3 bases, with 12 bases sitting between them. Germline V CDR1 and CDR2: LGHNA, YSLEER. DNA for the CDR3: TGCGCCAGCAGCCAAGAGGGCAGGGGGGTCTACGAGCAGTACTTC. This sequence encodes CASSQEGRGVYEQYF.

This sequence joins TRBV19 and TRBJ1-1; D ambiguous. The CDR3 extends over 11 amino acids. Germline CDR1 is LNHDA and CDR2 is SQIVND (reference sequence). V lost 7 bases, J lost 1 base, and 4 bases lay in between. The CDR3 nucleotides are TGTGCCAGTAACAAGAACACTGAAGCTTTCTTT. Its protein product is CASNKNTEAFF.

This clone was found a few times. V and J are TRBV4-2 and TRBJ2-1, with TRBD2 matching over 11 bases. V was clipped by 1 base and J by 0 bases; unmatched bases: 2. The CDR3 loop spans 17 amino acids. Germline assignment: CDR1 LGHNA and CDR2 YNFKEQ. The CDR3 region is CASSQGLAGSSYNEQFF. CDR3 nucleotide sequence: TGTGCCAGCAGCCAAGGACTAGCGGGGAGCTCCTACAATGAGCAGTTCTTC.

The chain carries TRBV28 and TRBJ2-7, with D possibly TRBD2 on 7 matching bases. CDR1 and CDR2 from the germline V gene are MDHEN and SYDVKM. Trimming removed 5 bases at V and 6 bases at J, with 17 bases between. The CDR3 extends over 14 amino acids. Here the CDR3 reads CASSPPGGVVEQYF. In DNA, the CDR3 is TGTGCCAGCAGTCCCCCGGGGGGCGTTGTCGAGCAGTACTTC. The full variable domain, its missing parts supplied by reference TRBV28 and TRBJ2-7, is DVKVTQSSRYLVKRTGEKVFLECVQDMDHENMFWYRQDPGLGLRLIYFSYDVKMKEKGDIPEGYSVSREKKERFSLILESASTNQTSMYLCASSPPGGVVEQYFGPGTRLTVT.

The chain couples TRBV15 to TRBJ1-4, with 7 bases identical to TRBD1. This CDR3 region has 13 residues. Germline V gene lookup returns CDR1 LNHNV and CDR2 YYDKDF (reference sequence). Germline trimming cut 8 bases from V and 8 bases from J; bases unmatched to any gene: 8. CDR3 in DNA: TGTGCCACCCGTCTGGGACAGAAGGAAAAACTGTTTTTT. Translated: CATRLGQKEKLFF.

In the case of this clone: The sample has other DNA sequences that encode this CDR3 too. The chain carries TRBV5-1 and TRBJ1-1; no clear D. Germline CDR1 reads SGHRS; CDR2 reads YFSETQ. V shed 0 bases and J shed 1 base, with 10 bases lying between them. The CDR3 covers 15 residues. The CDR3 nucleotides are TGCGCCAGCAGCTTGGGAGGAGGCGGGAACACTGAAGCTTTCTTT. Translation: CASSLGGGGNTEAFF.

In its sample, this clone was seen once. The CDR3: CASSEARVTDTQYF. DNA of the CDR3: TGCGCCAGCAGCGAGGCCAGGGTCACAGATACGCAGTATTTT. The chain couples TRBV5-1 to TRBJ2-3; weak D call: TRBD1 (5 bases). The CDR3 runs 14 residues. Trimming pared 4 bases from V and 2 bases from J, leaving 11 bases between. Germline assignment: CDR1 SGHRS and CDR2 YFSETQ.

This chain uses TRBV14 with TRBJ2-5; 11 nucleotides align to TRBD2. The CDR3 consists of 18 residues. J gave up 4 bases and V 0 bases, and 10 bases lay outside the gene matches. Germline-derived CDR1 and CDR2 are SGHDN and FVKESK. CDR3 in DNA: TGTGCCAGCAGCCAAGATCGGCTAGCGGGGGGATTTGGAGAGACCCAGTACTTC. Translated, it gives CASSQDRLAGGFGETQYF.

CDR3 bases: TGCAGCGTCAGGACAGGAAACAATGAGCAGTTCTTC. This gives the protein CSVRTGNNEQFF. This chain uses TRBV29-1 with TRBJ2-1; 7 nucleotides match TRBD1. V was pared by 6 bases and J by 5 bases, with 4 bases of the junction left unmatched. Germline loops: CDR1 SQVTM, CDR2 ANQGSEA. This CDR3 has 12 amino acids.

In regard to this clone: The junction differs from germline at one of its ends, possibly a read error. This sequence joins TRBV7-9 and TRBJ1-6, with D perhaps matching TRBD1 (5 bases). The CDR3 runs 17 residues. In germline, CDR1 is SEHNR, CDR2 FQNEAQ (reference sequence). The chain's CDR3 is CSSSLDGLGRVSSPLHF. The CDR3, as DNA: TGTTCCAGCAGCTTAGACGGCCTGGGCAGGGTTAGTTCACCCCTCCACTTT.

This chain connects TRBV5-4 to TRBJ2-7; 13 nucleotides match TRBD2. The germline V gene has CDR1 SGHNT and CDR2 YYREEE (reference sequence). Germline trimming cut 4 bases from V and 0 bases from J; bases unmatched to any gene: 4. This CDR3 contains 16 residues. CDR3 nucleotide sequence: TGTGCCAGCAGCGGGACTAGCGGGGCCTCCTCCTACGAGCAGTACTTC. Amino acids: CASSGTSGASSYEQYF.

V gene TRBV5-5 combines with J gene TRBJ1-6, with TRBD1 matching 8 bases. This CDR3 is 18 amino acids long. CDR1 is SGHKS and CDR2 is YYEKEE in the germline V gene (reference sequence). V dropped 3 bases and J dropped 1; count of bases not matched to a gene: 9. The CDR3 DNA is TGTGCCAGCAGCTACGGACAGGGTCTGAGGTCCTATAATTCACCCCTCCACTTT. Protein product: CASSYGQGLRSYNSPLHF. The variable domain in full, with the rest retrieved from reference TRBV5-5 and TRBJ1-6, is DAGVTQSPTHLIKTRGQQVTLRCSPISGHKSVSWYQQVLGQGPQFIFQYYEKEERGRGNFPDRFSARQFPNYSSELNVNALLLGDSALYLCASSYGQGLRSYNSPLHFGNGTRLTVT.

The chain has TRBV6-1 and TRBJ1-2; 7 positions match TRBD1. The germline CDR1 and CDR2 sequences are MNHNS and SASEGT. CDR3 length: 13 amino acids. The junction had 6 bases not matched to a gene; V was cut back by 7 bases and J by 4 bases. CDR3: CASIQTGIYGYTF. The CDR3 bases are TGTGCCAGCATTCAGACAGGGATCTATGGCTACACCTTC.

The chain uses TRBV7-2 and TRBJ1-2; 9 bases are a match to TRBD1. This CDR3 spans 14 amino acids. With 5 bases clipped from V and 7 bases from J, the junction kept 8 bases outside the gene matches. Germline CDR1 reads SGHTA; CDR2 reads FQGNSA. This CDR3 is CASSPGTGNLGYTF. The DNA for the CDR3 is TGTGCCAGCAGCCCCGGGACAGGGAATCTTGGCTACACCTTC.

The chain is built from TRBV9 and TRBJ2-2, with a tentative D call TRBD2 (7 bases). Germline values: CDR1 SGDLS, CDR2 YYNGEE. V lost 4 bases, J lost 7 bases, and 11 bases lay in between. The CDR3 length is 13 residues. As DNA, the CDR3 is TGTGCCAGCAGCCGGGGGGCAGGCGGGGAGCTGTTTTTT. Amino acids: CASSRGAGGELFF.

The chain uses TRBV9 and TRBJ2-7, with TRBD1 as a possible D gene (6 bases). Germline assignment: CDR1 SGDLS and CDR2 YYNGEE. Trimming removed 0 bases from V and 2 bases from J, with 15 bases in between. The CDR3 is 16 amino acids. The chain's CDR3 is CASSVAPTGNPYEQYF. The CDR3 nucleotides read TGTGCCAGCAGCGTAGCCCCCACAGGGAATCCCTACGAGCAGTACTTC. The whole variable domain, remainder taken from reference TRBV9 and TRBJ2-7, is DSGVTQTPKHLITATGQRVTLRCSPRSGDLSVYWYQQSLDQGLQFLIQYYNGEERAKGNILERFSAQQFPDLHSELNLSSLELGDSALYFCASSVAPTGNPYEQYFGPGTRLTVT.

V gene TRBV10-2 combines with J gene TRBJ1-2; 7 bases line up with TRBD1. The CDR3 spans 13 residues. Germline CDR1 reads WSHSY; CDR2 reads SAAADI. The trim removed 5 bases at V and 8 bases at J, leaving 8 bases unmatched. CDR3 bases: TGCGCCAGCAGTTTGGACAGGCTGTGGGGCTACACCTTC. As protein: CASSLDRLWGYTF.

The CDR3: CASSLAGTRQTDTQYF. The CDR3 nucleotides are TGTGCCAGCAGCTTAGCCGGGACTAGGCAAACAGATACGCAGTATTTT. This sequence joins TRBV7-2 and TRBJ2-3; TRBD2 agrees at 8 bases. The J segment lost 3 bases and the V segment lost 0 bases, leaving 5 bases of the junction unmatched. This CDR3 comprises 16 residues. Germline assignment: CDR1 SGHTA and CDR2 FQGNSA.

The CDR3 region has the DNA TGTGCCAGTAGCAATACCAGGGTGGGCAATGAGCAGTTCTTC. Its protein product is CASSNTRVGNEQFF. The V call is TRBV19, the J call TRBJ2-1, with D perhaps matching TRBD1 (5 bases). V lost 6 bases, J lost 6 bases, and 15 bases lay in between. Germline V gene lookup returns CDR1 LNHDA and CDR2 SQIVND (reference sequence). CDR3 length: 14 amino acids.